This T cell receptor (beta chain) was captured in a study of blood T cell repertoires in COVID-19 (TCRdb year 2020). About the study as a whole: The collaborator samples originated in the United States, Italy and Spain and spanned the acute and convalescent phases of COVID-19. The sample metadata nearly always contained a de-identified subject ID, COVID-19 status, age in years and sex. The repertoires were made available in a free public database intended to serve as a resource for research on the immune response to SARS-CoV-2. Where available, HLA class I and class II types were taken from metadata supplied by the sample provider and were not determined by assay-based typing. Samples came from the ongoing ImmuneRACE study (first 160 participants) plus 1,254 subjects from 6 global collaborators. The prospective study material was composed of cDNA or gDNA derived from T cells, B-cell-depleted T cells, or PBMCs. Deeply sampled blood TCRbeta repertoires from subjects exposed to, actively infected with, or recovered from COVID-19 were included in the dataset. Points the paper makes about the study in general: The quantity of clinical and demographic metadata differed by source and by participant and was supplied without curation.

In the prospective study, participants were about 18 to 89 years old, resided in fewer than 25 geographic areas of the United States, and were enrolled through a virtual design. In the prospective study, cohorts were assigned on the basis of participant-reported clinical history obtained from a screening survey and a study questionnaire. ImmuneRACE Cohort 3 recovered participants were defined by two consecutive negative NP/OP PCR tests, healthcare professional clearance, or symptom resolution. In the prospective study, whole blood, serum and a nasopharyngeal or oropharyngeal swab were collected from each participant by mobile phlebotomists. Over a roughly two-month period, participants in the prospective study had the option of providing additional blood draws and questionnaires. Before DNA extraction, blood samples from the prospective study were shipped at room temperature or frozen. The CDR3 sequence holds 13 residues, the cysteine and phenylalanine included. This entry keeps only the CDR3 DNA: 39 bases, framed from base 1. Between the V and J ends, shortened by 0 bases and 6 bases respectively, the junction contains 8 bases. CDR1 is given as SGDLS and CDR2 as YYNGEE, both from the germline V gene.

TCRbeta CDR3 regions were amplified from genomic DNA using the immunoSEQ Assay, a bias-controlled multiplex PCR. The study's own analysis went as follows. Within the assay, amplification of reference gene primers was used to estimate how many nucleated cells each sample contained. To quantify the absolute abundance of each unique TCRbeta CDR3 rearrangement, sequence reads were collapsed and filtered. For each sample, productive Simpson clonality was calculated by taking the square root of Simpson's diversity index across productive rearrangements. TCRdb retrieved this table from immuneACCESS and kept in-frame rearrangements only. Not all clones are present; in checked studies, unresolved V genes account for under half, and no reason is known for the remainder. From that table come the V and J calls and clone size; the DNA was used to work out D and trimming. In all, the sample holds under 350,000 clones, and under 95% of those were seen once. About 2.4% of the sample rests with the top ten.

Concerning this clone: Its binding antigen is unknown. Base quality data are lacking; no much larger clone is found one base away.

The sequence was collected from a man aged 60-69 years who had recovered from COVID-19. This chain is built from TRBV9 and TRBJ2-3; TRBD2 is perhaps the D gene, given 5 matching bases. The source material was PBMCs or T cells enriched from blood (not recorded which). The CDR3 amino acid sequence is: CASSVARGDTQYF. The DNA sequence follows: TGTGCCAGCAGCGTAGCTAGAGGGGATACGCAGTATTTT.